This T cell receptor (beta chain) was sequenced in a study of vaccination effects on CD4 cells after COVID-19. Trimming removed 5 bases at V and 5 bases at J, with 18 bases between. From germline, CDR1 is SEHNR and CDR2 FQNEAQ (reference sequence). The CDR3 length is 15 residues. Notes on the study in general: Convalescent patients numbered few in the study; early post-infection timepoints were missing entirely.

Measured with immunoSEQ multiplex PCR; TCRdb has only the in-frame clones, and not every one. Of 25,000 to 35,000 clones in the sample, roughly 70% were seen once. With respect to this clone: What it binds is not known.

Before sequencing took place, the ViraFEST assay used viral peptide pools to expand antigen-specific CD4+ T cells. At the end of roughly 9 days of culture, CD4+ T cells were isolated. Either the BNT162b2 or mRNA-1273 vaccine was given to participants in two doses. Peptides at approximately 10 ug/ml and IL-2 at 9.5 to 10 IU/ml were added to a few million PBMC per well. At days 3 and 7, half of the medium was exchanged for IL-2 medium. The gene calls are TRBV7-9 and TRBJ2-5, with TRBD2 as a possible D gene (6 bases). This clonotype originated in a human donor who received a COVID-19 vaccine. The sequencing used CD4+ T cells from PBMCs cultured with HCoV-NL63 spike peptides, collected after COVID-19 vaccination. CDR3 nucleotides: TGTGCCAGCAGCGAGAGCTGGGAGGTCGGGGAGACCCAGTACTTC. This translates into CASSESWEVGETQYF.